The 13 T cell receptor beta chains listed next were all sequenced from one sample in a study of T cell responses to AZD1222 COVID-19 vaccine. Clones were sequenced by immunoSEQ multiplex PCR, and TCRdb holds only the in-frame ones, with some missing. The sample has some 81,000 clones; about nine tenths are singletons. Specimen: peripheral blood, collected 28 days after the second AZD1222 dose. Every receptor here comes from an adult who received the AZD1222 COVID-19 vaccine.

The V and J genes are TRBV21-1 and TRBJ1-2; the table's TRBD1 call for D was not verified on the DNA. TRBV21-1 is marked as a pseudogene. The CDR3 extends over 15 amino acids. CDR3 bases: TGTGCCAGCAGGGACCGACAGGGGGCAAAGGATGGCTACACCTTC. Amino acids: CASRDRQGAKDGYTF.

Details on this clone: The same CDR3 also results from other DNA sequences found in this sample. V and J are TRBV6-5 and TRBJ1-2; D gene uncertain. Per the germline V gene, CDR1 is MNHEY and CDR2 is SVGAGI. There are 16 residues in the CDR3. V lost 3 bases and J lost 0, with 14 bases in between. The CDR3 nucleotides are TGTGCCAGCAGTTATTCGATCACTTTCTCTAACTATGGCTACACCTTC. Its protein is CASSYSITFSNYGYTF.

The chain has TRBV28 and TRBJ1-6; D not certain. Germline V gene lookup returns CDR1 MDHEN and CDR2 SYDVKM. The CDR3 covers 15 residues. The ends were cut back, 6 bases at V and 15 bases at J, with 24 bases in the middle. The CDR3 reads CASRPQGQASHHLHF. CDR3 nucleotide sequence: TGTGCCAGCAGACCCCAAGGGCAGGCCAGTCATCACCTCCACTTT.

The rearrangement uses TRBV18 and TRBJ1-6; 8 nucleotides agree with TRBD1. The CDR3 is made up of 15 amino acids. Germline V gene sequence: CDR1 KGHSH, CDR2 LQKENI. Trimming took 4 bases from V and 7 from J; bases not matched to a gene: 6. CDR3 amino acids: CASSLRGPENSPLHF. The CDR3 DNA reads TGTGCCAGCTCACTCAGGGGGCCGGAGAATTCACCCCTCCACTTT.

The chain has TRBV29-1 and TRBJ1-2, with 7 bases aligning to TRBD1. The V gene end was trimmed by 7 bases and the J gene end by 6 bases; junction bases not matched to a gene: 5. Germline assignment: CDR1 SQVTM and CDR2 ANQGSEA. This CDR3 region has 11 residues. DNA of the CDR3: TGCAGCGCTACAGGGGCTCATGGCTACACCTTC. This sequence encodes CSATGAHGYTF. Using reference TRBV29-1 and TRBJ1-2 for the parts outside the CDR3, the full variable domain is SAVISQKPSRDICQRGTSLTIQCQVDSQVTMMFWYRQQPGQSLTLIATANQGSEATYESGFVIDKFPISRPNLTFSTLTVSNMSPEDSSIYLCSATGAHGYTFGSGTRLTVV.

The chain uses TRBV6-6 and TRBJ2-3, with 12 nucleotides matching TRBD2. The germline V gene has CDR1 MNHNY and CDR2 SVGAGI (reference sequence). The ends lost 4 bases at V and 14 bases at J; junction bases unmatched: 16. The CDR3 length is 16 residues. The CDR3 spells CASSSPSGGALSHGYF. The DNA of the CDR3 is TGTGCCAGCAGTTCTCCTAGCGGGGGGGCCCTCTCCCACGGGTATTTT.

The rearrangement joins TRBV18 to TRBJ2-7; TRBD2 matches at 7 bases. Losses at the gene ends were 4 bases for V and 5 bases for J; bases not matched to a gene: 14. This CDR3 is 16 amino acids long. Germline-derived CDR1 and CDR2 are KGHSH and LQKENI. The CDR3 nucleotides are TGTGCCAGCTCACAGGGGAGGGCTAGCGGAGACCACGAGCAGTACTTC. Its translation: CASSQGRASGDHEQYF.

This chain joins TRBV6-5 and TRBJ2-3; D not resolved. The CDR3 length is 14 residues. Deletions cut 5 bases from V and 2 bases from J, with 11 bases between. Germline V gene sequence: CDR1 MNHEY, CDR2 SVGAGI. The CDR3 reads CASSLYQTTDTQYF. The CDR3 DNA reads as TGTGCCAGCAGTCTATACCAGACCACAGATACGCAGTATTTT.

This clone is categorized as medium-sized. The chain employs TRBV7-3 and TRBJ1-6; 9 positions match TRBD1. This CDR3 is 18 amino acids long. CDR1 and CDR2 (germline): SGHTA, FQGTGA. Trimming removed 1 base from V and 4 bases from J; junction bases left unmatched: 8. DNA for the CDR3: TGTGCCAGCAGCTTAAAGGGGACCGGGACAGGGTATAATTCACCCCTCCACTTT. It is translated as CASSLKGTGTGYNSPLHF.

This chain connects TRBV18 to TRBJ2-5; a possible D gene is TRBD2 (5 bases). V was shortened by 1 base and J by 5 bases, with 8 bases between the two germline ends. This CDR3 has 13 amino acids. Germline CDR1 and CDR2: KGHSH and LQKENI. The CDR3 reads CASSPQTGETQYF. The CDR3 DNA sequence: TGTGCCAGCTCACCACAAACGGGGGAGACCCAGTACTTC.

The chain has TRBV20-1 and TRBJ2-5, with 9 positions matching TRBD2. V lost 3 bases to trimming and J lost 3 bases; unmatched junction nucleotides: 5. The length of the CDR3 is 14 residues. The germline CDR1 and CDR2 sequences are DFQATT and SNEGSKA (reference sequence). CDR3: CSASAREGEETQYF. As DNA, the CDR3 is TGCAGTGCTAGTGCGCGGGAGGGTGAAGAGACCCAGTACTTC.

The chain joins TRBV19 to TRBJ1-5, with D maybe TRBD1 (6 bases). The CDR3 runs to 15 residues. Trimming cost V 5 bases and J 2 bases, with 13 bases left between them. Germline V lookup: CDR1 LNHDA, CDR2 SQIVND (reference sequence). CDR3 bases: TGTGCCAGTAGTTCAGGGGCCGGGGGCAATCAGCCCCAGCATTTT. Protein product: CASSSGAGGNQPQHF.

The J gene is TRBJ1-6, the V gene TRBV11-3, with a weak D call TRBD1 (6 bases). The CDR3 totals 13 residues. The ends were cut back, 6 bases at V and 10 bases at J, with 13 bases in the middle. CDR1 is SGHNT and CDR2 is YENEEA in the germline V gene. CDR3 protein: CASSRGGRSPLHF. CDR3 DNA sequence: TGTGCCAGCAGTAGGGGGGGTCGGTCACCCCTCCACTTT.